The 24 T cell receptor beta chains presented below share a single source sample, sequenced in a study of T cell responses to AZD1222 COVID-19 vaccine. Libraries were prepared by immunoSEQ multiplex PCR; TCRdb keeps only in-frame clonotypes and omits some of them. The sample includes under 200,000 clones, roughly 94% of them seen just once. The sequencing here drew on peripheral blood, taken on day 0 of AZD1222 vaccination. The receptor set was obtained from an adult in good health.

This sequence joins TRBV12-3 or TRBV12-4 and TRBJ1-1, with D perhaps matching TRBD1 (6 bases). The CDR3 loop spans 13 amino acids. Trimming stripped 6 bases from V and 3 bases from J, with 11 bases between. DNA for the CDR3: TGTGCCAGCAGCTTAACAGGGTACACTGAAGCTTTCTTT. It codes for CASSLTGYTEAFF.

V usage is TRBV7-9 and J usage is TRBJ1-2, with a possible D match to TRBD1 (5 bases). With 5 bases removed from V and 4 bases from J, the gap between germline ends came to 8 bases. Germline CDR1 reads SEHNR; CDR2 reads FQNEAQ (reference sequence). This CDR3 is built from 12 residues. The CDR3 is CASSTDSYGYTF. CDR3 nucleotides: TGTGCCAGCAGCACCGACAGCTATGGCTACACCTTC. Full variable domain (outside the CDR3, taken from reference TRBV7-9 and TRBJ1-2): DTGVSQNPRHKITKRGQNVTFRCDPISEHNRLYWYRQTLGQGPEFLTYFQNEAQLEKSRLLSDRFSAERPKGSFSTLEIQRTEQGDSAMYLCASSTDSYGYTFGSGTRLTVV.

CDR3 bases: TGTGCCAGCAGTCCATGGACAAAAGGACCCCTCCACTTT. This encodes CASSPWTKGPLHF. The gene calls are TRBV25-1 and TRBJ1-6; tentative D call: TRBD1 (5 bases). The germline CDR1 and CDR2 sequences are MGHDK and SYGVNS. This CDR3 contains 13 residues. V was trimmed by 5 bases and J by 12 bases, leaving 14 bases between them. Full variable domain (outside the CDR3, taken from reference TRBV25-1 and TRBJ1-6): EADIYQTPRYLVIGTGKKITLECSQTMGHDKMYWYQQDPGMELHLIHYSYGVNSTEKGDLSSESTVSRIRTEHFPLTLESARPSHTSQYLCASSPWTKGPLHFGNGTRLTVT.

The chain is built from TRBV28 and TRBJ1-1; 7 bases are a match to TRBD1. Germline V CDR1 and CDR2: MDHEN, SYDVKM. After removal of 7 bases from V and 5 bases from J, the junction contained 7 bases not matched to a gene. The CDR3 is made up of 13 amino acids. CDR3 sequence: CASTLQGRTEAFF. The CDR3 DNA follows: TGTGCCAGCACATTACAGGGGAGGACTGAAGCTTTCTTT.

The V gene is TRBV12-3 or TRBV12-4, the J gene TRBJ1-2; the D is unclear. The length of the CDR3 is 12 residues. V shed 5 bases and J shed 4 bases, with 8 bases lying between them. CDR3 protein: CASSTRSYGYTF. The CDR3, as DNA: TGTGCCAGCAGTACCAGAAGCTATGGCTACACCTTC.

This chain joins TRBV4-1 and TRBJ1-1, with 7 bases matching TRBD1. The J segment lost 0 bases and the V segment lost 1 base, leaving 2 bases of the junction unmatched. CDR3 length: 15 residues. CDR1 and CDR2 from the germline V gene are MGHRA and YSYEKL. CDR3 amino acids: CASSQVRGLNTEAFF. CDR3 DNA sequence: TGCGCCAGCAGCCAAGTTAGGGGGCTGAACACTGAAGCTTTCTTT.

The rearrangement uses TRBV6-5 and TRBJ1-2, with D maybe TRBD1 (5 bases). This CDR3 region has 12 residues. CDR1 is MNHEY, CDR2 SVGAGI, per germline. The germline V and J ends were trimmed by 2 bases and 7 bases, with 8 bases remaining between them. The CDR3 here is CASSYGGTGYTF. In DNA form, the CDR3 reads TGTGCCAGCAGTTACGGGGGGACTGGCTACACCTTC.

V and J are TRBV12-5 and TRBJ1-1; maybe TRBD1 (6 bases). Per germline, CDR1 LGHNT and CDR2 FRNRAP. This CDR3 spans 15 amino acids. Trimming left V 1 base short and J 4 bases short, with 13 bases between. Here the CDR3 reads CASGLELTGSTEAFF. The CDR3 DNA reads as TGTGCTAGTGGTTTGGAACTCACAGGGTCCACTGAAGCTTTCTTT.

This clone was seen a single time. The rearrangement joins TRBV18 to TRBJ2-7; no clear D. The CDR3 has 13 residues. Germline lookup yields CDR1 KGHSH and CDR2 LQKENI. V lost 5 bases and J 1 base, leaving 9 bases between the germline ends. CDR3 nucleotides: TGTGCCAGCTCATCGGACGGATCCTACGAGCAGTACTTC. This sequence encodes CASSSDGSYEQYF. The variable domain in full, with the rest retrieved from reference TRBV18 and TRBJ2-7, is NAGVMQNPRHLVRRRGQEARLRCSPMKGHSHVYWYRQLPEEGLKFMVYLQKENIIDESGMPKERFSAEFPKEGPSILRIQQVVRGDSAAYFCASSSDGSYEQYFGPGTRLTVT.

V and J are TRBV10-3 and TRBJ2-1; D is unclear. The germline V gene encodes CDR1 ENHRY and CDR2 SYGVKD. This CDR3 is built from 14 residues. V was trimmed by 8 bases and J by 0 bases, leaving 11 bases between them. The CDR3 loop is CAISGEGSYNEQFF. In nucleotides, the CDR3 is TGTGCCATCTCGGGCGAAGGCTCCTACAATGAGCAGTTCTTC.

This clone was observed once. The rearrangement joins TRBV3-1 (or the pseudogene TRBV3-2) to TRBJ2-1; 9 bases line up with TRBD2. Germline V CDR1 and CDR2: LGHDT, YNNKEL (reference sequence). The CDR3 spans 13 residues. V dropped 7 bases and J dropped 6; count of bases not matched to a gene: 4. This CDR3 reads CASNLSGGNEQFF. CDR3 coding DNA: TGTGCCAGCAACCTTAGCGGGGGCAATGAGCAGTTCTTC.

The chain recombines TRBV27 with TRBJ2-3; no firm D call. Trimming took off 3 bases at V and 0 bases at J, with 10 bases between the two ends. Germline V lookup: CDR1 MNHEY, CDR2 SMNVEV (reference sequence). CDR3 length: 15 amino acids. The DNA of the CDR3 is TGTGCCAGCAGTTTGTCCCCATCTAGCACAGATACGCAGTATTTT. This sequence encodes CASSLSPSSTDTQYF.

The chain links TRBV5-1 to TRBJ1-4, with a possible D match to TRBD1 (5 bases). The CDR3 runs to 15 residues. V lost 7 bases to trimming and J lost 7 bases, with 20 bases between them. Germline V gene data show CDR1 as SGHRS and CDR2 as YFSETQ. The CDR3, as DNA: TGCGCCAGCTTTCCGGGGGGTACGGTTGGTGAAAAACTGTTTTTT. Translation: CASFPGGTVGEKLFF.

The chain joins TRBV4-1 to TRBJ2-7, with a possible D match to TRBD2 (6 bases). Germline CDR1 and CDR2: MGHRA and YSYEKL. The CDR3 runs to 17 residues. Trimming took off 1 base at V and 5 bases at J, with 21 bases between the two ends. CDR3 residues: CASSQVMSGQGGNEQYF. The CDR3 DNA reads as TGCGCCAGCAGCCAAGTCATGTCGGGCCAGGGAGGCAACGAGCAGTACTTC.

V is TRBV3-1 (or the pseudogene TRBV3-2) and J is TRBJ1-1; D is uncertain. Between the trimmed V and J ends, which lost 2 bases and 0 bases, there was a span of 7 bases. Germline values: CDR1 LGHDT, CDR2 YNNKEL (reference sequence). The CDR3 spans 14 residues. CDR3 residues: CASSQRRLNTEAFF. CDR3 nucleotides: TGTGCCAGCAGCCAAAGGCGTCTGAACACTGAAGCTTTCTTT.

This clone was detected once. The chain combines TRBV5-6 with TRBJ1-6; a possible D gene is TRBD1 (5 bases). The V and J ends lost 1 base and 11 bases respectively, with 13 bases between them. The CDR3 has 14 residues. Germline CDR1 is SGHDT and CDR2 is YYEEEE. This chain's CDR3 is CASSLRAGSAPLHF. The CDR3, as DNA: TGTGCCAGCAGCTTGCGGGCAGGGTCGGCACCCCTCCACTTT.

CDR3 in amino acids: CASSPPRSYEQYF. CDR3 nucleotides: TGTGCCAGCTCACCACCTAGGAGCTACGAGCAGTACTTC. The V and J genes are TRBV18 and TRBJ2-7; D is uncertain. CDR3 length: 13 residues. With 0 bases removed from V and 3 bases from J, the gap between germline ends came to 6 bases. CDR1 and CDR2 (germline): KGHSH, LQKENI.

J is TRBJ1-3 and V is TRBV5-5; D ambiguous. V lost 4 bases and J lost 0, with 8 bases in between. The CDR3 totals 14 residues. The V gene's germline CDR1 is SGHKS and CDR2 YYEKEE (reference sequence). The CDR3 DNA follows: TGTGCCAGCAGCCCTATTGACTCTGGAAACACCATATATTTT. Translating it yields CASSPIDSGNTIYF.

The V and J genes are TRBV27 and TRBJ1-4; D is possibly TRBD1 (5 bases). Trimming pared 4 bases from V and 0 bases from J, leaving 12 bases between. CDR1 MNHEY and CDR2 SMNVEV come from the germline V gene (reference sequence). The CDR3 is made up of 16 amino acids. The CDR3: CASSSGTGATNEKLFF. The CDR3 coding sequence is TGTGCCAGCAGTTCGGGGACGGGGGCAACTAATGAAAAACTGTTTTTT. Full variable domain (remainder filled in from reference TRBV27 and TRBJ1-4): EAQVTQNPRYLITVTGKKLTVTCSQNMNHEYMSWYRQDPGLGLRQIYYSMNVEVTDKGDVPEGYKVSRKEKRNFPLILESPSPNQTSLYFCASSSGTGATNEKLFFGSGTQLSVL.

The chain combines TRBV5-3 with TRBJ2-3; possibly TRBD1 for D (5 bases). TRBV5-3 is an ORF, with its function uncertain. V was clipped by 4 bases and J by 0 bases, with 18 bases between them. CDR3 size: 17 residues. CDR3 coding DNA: TGTGCCAGAAGCCCTGGGCCCAGCAGGGATAGCACAGATACGCAGTATTTT. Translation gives CARSPGPSRDSTDTQYF.

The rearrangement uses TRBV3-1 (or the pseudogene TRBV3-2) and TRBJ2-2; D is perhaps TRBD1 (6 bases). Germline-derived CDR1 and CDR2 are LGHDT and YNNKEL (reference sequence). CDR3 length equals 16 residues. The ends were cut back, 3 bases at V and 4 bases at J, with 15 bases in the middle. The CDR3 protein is CASSHRTGKVTGELFF. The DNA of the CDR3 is TGTGCCAGCAGCCACAGAACAGGGAAGGTCACCGGGGAGCTGTTTTTT.

Written as DNA, the CDR3 is TGTGCCAGCGGAACGACAGGGGACGTTAACTATGGCTACACCTTC. Translated, it gives CASGTTGDVNYGYTF. V usage is TRBV28 and J usage is TRBJ1-2; 8 nucleotides line up with TRBD1. CDR1 and CDR2 (germline): MDHEN, SYDVKM. With 8 bases clipped from V and 1 base from J, the junction kept 9 bases outside the gene matches. The CDR3 sequence is 15 residues long.

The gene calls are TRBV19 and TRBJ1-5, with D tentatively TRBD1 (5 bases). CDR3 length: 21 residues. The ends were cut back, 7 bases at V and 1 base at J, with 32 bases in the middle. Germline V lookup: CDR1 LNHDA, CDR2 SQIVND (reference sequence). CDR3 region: CASTEGRQGRAGVRSNQPQHF. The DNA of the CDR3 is TGTGCCAGTACCGAAGGGAGGCAGGGAAGAGCAGGAGTACGGAGCAATCAGCCCCAGCATTTT.

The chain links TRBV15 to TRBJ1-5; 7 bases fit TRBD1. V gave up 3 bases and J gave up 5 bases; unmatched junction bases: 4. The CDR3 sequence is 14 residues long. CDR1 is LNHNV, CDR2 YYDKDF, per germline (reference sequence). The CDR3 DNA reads TGTGCCACCAGCAGGACAGGGAGGTATCAGCCCCAGCATTTT. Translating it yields CATSRTGRYQPQHF.